This passage covers 16 T cell receptor beta chains from one sample sequenced in a study of T cells in Graves' hyperthyroidism and ophthalmopathy. RNA transcripts served as the template for amplifying TCR beta CDR3 regions. HTBI primers were employed in a first-round RT-PCR of the TCR CDR3. TCRdb ran MiXCR on the multiplex PCR reads and lists one entry per CDR3 protein. The sample comprises hundreds of thousands of distinct CDR3 sequences, around 15% of which are singletons, and roughly 13% rests with the top ten. Specimen: blood. The receptors derive from a man aged 18 to 30 with Graves' ophthalmopathy.

This rearrangement joins TRBV11-1 to TRBJ2-1, with TRBD2 as a possible D gene (6 bases). V lost 2 bases to trimming and J lost 9 bases, with 11 bases between them. From germline, CDR1 is SGHAT and CDR2 FQDESV (reference sequence). This CDR3 contains 13 residues. The CDR3 sequence is CASSLYLASEQFF. CDR3 coding DNA: TGTGCCAGCAGCTTATACCTAGCGAGTGAGCAGTTCTTC.

This clonotype was picked up many times. This sequence joins TRBV6-1 and TRBJ1-5; D not certain. Per germline, CDR1 MNHNS and CDR2 SASEGT. V dropped 6 bases and J dropped 4 bases, with 10 bases sitting between them. There are 13 residues in the CDR3. This CDR3 reads CASRATQNQPQHF. CDR3 nucleotides: TGTGCCAGCAGGGCAACACAGAATCAGCCCCAGCATTTT.

This clonotype was seen ten or more times. The DNA of the CDR3 is TGTGCCAGCAGCTTAGCGAGAGCTAGTAGGGATCAGTTCTTC. It translates to CASSLARASRDQFF. The chain couples TRBV7-2 to TRBJ2-1; D is ambiguous. The CDR3 is 14 residues long. The germline CDR1 and CDR2 sequences are SGHTA and FQGNSA. V was shortened by 0 bases and J by 13 bases, with 16 bases between the two germline ends.

The chain has TRBV13 and TRBJ2-3; 8 bases line up with TRBD1. This CDR3 contains 15 residues. Germline CDR1 and CDR2: PRHDT and FYEKMQ (reference sequence). J lost 2 bases, V lost 5 bases, and 6 bases had no gene match. CDR3 DNA sequence: TGTGCCAGCAGCCACGGACAGGGCGTCACAGATACGCAGTATTTT. The encoded protein is CASSHGQGVTDTQYF.

In the case of this clonotype: A junction boundary mismatches the germline segment, possibly from a read error. J is TRBJ1-2 and V is TRBV5-1; D gene uncertain. The germline V gene encodes CDR1 SGHRS and CDR2 YFSETQ. The CDR3 contains 15 residues. The CDR3 sequence: CASSFLTRANYGYTF. The CDR3 DNA sequence: TGTGCCAGCAGCTTTTTGACGCGAGCTAACTATGGCTACACCTTC.

This clonotype has at least ten counts. The rearrangement links TRBV30 to TRBJ1-6; the D gene is possibly TRBD1 (5 bases). V shed 8 bases and J shed 9 bases, with 17 bases lying between them. The length of the CDR3 is 13 residues. Germline values: CDR1 GTSNPN, CDR2 SVGIG (reference sequence). CDR3 in amino acids: CAGRGQNLSPLHF. DNA of the CDR3: TGTGCCGGCCGGGGCCAGAATCTTTCACCCCTCCACTTT.

This clonotype turned up a few times. The chain carries TRBV10-2 and TRBJ2-7, with D perhaps TRBD2 (5 bases). Trimming left V 4 bases short and J 2 bases short, with 9 bases between. Germline V gives CDR1 WSHSY, CDR2 SAAADI. There are 13 residues in the CDR3. CDR3 DNA sequence: TGCGCCAGCAGTGGGCGGGTTACCTACGAGCAGTACTTC. Its translation is CASSGRVTYEQYF.

This clonotype was seen many times. The chain couples TRBV2 to TRBJ2-1, with 7 bases identical to TRBD2. V lost 4 bases and J lost 8; bases outside the gene matches: 8. The CDR3 is 14 amino acids. Germline V lookup: CDR1 SNHLY, CDR2 FYNNEI. Written as DNA, the CDR3 is TGTGCCAGCAGTGGAAAGGGACTACTCGATGAGCAGTTCTTC. Translation: CASSGKGLLDEQFF.

V gene TRBV6-5 combines with J gene TRBJ1-6, with D unclear. Germline values: CDR1 MNHEY, CDR2 SVGAGI. The CDR3 contains 15 residues. Trimming cost V 2 bases and J 7 bases, with 12 bases left between them. As DNA, the CDR3 is TGTGCCAGCAGTTACGAAGGGCGGGCGAATTCACCCCTCCACTTT. It translates to CASSYEGRANSPLHF.

CDR3 DNA: TGTGCCAGTAAATGGGGGACGGATCAAAACACTGAAGCTTTCTTT. Translation gives CASKWGTDQNTEAFF. This chain joins TRBV19 and TRBJ1-1, with a tentative D call TRBD1 (5 bases). V was trimmed by 7 bases and J by 2 bases, leaving 17 bases between them. The germline CDR1 and CDR2 sequences are LNHDA and SQIVND (reference sequence). The CDR3 covers 15 residues.

This clonotype was counted at least ten times. This rearrangement joins TRBV6-6 to TRBJ2-3, with 9 bases aligning to TRBD2. This CDR3 spans 16 amino acids. Germline V gene sequence: CDR1 MNHNY, CDR2 SVGAGI (reference sequence). After removal of 0 bases from V and 5 bases from J, the junction contained 6 bases not matched to a gene. CDR3 in amino acids: CASSYSGGGAVDTQYF. As DNA, the CDR3 is TGTGCCAGCAGTTACTCGGGCGGGGGGGCCGTAGATACGCAGTATTTT.

This clonotype was observed a few times. CDR3 in DNA: TGCGCCAGCAGCTGGGACAGCGTGAACACTGAAGCTTTCTTT. This gives the protein CASSWDSVNTEAFF. The rearrangement links TRBV5-1 to TRBJ1-1; 7 nucleotides line up with TRBD1. There are 14 residues in the CDR3. Trimming at V came to 3 bases and at J to 0 bases, leaving 2 bases not matched to a gene. CDR1 and CDR2 from the germline V gene are SGHRS and YFSETQ.

In its sample, this clonotype was seen many times. DNA of the CDR3: TGTGCCAGCAGCGGACGCCGGGGCTCAGATACGCAGTATTTT. Protein sequence: CASSGRRGSDTQYF. The chain has TRBV11-3 and TRBJ2-3, with D perhaps matching TRBD1 or TRBD2 (5 bases each). Per germline, CDR1 SGHNT and CDR2 YENEEA. The CDR3 length is 14 residues. The V and J ends lost 5 bases and 4 bases respectively, with 13 bases between them.

This chain uses TRBV20-1 with TRBJ1-2, with 10 positions matching TRBD1. With 6 bases clipped from V and 0 bases from J, the junction kept 16 bases outside the gene matches. There are 18 residues in the CDR3. Germline CDR1 reads DFQATT; CDR2 reads SNEGSKA (reference sequence). Here the CDR3 reads CSARLPTGGGQANYGYTF. CDR3 DNA sequence: TGCAGTGCCCGCCTGCCGACAGGGGGCGGTCAAGCTAACTATGGCTACACCTTC.

This clonotype was seen many times. The chain combines TRBV15 with TRBJ2-7, with 10 bases that match TRBD2. J was trimmed by 7 bases and V by 0 bases; bases with no gene match: 3. The germline V gene has CDR1 LNHNV and CDR2 YYDKDF (reference sequence). The CDR3 contains 14 residues. CDR3 DNA sequence: TGTGCCACCAGCAGAGAGCTAGCGGGAGTTGAGCAGTACTTC. This translates into CATSRELAGVEQYF.

This clonotype was seen many times. The CDR3: CASSSDRVNTGELFF. CDR3 bases: TGTGCCAGCAGTTCCGACAGGGTGAACACCGGGGAGCTGTTTTTT. The chain links TRBV11-3 to TRBJ2-2, with 7 positions matching TRBD1. The CDR3 extends over 15 amino acids. Germline CDR1 reads SGHNT; CDR2 reads YENEEA. The ends lost 6 bases at V and 1 base at J; junction bases unmatched: 5.